Given below is one TCR beta chain in context. CDR3 size: 15 residues. Germline V gene sequence: CDR1 SGHNT, CDR2 YYREEE (reference sequence). J was trimmed by 6 bases and V by 2 bases; bases with no gene match: 11. The data were obtained in a study of T cell changes during pregnancy in multiple sclerosis. Assay used: immunoSEQ multiplex PCR; TCRdb lists only in-frame clones, some missing. In the table there are tens of thousands of clones, approximately 94% of which are singletons. The V call is TRBV5-4, the J call TRBJ2-7; 7 nucleotides agree with TRBD2. Material: CD4+ T cells from peripheral blood mononuclear cells, obtained in the second trimester of pregnancy. The source is a female donor with multiple sclerosis, enrolled in a pregnancy study. The chain's CDR3 is CASSLGSTASGEQYF. The CDR3 region has the DNA TGTGCCAGCAGCTTAGGGTCCACGGCTAGCGGCGAGCAGTACTTC.